The entry below describes one T cell receptor (beta chain). This sample was included in a study of Graves' ophthalmopathy and Graves' hyperthyroidism. Whole-study context: Cases classed as stable hyperthyroidism had no ophthalmopathy within 18 months of follow-up.

RNA transcripts provided the template for amplifying TCR beta CDR3 regions. RT-PCR in the first round used HTBI primers; a second-round multiplex PCR followed. TCRdb itself ran the multiplex PCR reads through MiXCR, one entry per CDR3 protein. The sample lists 580,000 or so distinct CDR3 sequences; 39% were seen once. Trimming at V came to 5 bases and at J to 7 bases, leaving 5 bases not matched to a gene. Germline V gene sequence: CDR1 SGHTA, CDR2 FQGTGA. This CDR3 has 13 amino acids. Only newly diagnosed hyperthyroidism patients aged 18 to 65, with under 2 months' duration, were enrolled. The authors diagnosed from clinical symptoms, serum thyroxine, TRAb, thyroid ultrasound and orbital computed tomography.

Sequenced material: peripheral blood or thyroid tissue (not recorded which). The source of this sequence is an adult man with Graves' hyperthyroidism. The V and J genes are TRBV7-3 and TRBJ1-3; 7 bases line up with TRBD1. The CDR3 loop reads CASSRGGANTIYF. The CDR3 DNA reads as TGTGCCAGCAGCCGAGGGGGCGCGAACACCATATATTTT.